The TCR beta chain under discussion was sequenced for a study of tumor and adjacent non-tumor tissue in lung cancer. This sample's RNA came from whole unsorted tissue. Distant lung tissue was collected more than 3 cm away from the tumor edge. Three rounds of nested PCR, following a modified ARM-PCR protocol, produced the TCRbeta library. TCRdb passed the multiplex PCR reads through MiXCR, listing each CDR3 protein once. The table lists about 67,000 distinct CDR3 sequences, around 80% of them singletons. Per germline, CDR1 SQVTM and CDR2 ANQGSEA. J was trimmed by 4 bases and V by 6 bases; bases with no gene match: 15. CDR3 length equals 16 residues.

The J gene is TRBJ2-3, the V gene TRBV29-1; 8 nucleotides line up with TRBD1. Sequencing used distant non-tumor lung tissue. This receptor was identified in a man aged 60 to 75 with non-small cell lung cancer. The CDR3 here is CSVGTTATGVADTQYF. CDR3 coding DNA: TGCAGCGTCGGTACGACTGCGACAGGGGTCGCAGATACGCAGTATTTT.